This entry lists 14 T cell receptor beta chains sequenced from one sample in a study of regulatory T cells in long-lasting Graves disease. Through Arm-PCR of CDR3 regions and iRepertoire HTBI primers, TCR beta libraries were built. From the multiplex PCR reads, TCRdb called clonotypes with MiXCR, one entry per CDR3 protein. The sample shows about 340,000 distinct CDR3 sequences, 20% of them seen only once. Time point meaning: persistent/refractory GD, antithyroid drugs over 5 years with positive TRAb. PBMC-derived RNA was used for the TCR library. The input for sequencing was peripheral blood mononuclear cells (PBMCs), taken when the disease was refractory, from a patient treated with antithyroid drugs. The receptors stem from a female donor with Graves disease.

This clonotype appeared many times. The chain recombines TRBV12-3 or TRBV12-4 with TRBJ2-3; 7 bases map to TRBD2. The CDR3 length is 15 residues. Unmatched junction bases numbered 4, after V lost 3 bases and J lost 1 base. The CDR3 loop is CASSFSLAGTDTQYF. As DNA, the CDR3 is TGTGCCAGCAGTTTTTCCCTAGCGGGCACAGATACGCAGTATTTT.

This clonotype was counted ten times or more. The junction and the germline gene differ at one end; a read error may be behind it. The V call is TRBV27, the J call TRBJ1-5, with D perhaps matching TRBD1 (5 bases). Per germline, CDR1 MNHEY and CDR2 SMNVEV (reference sequence). CDR3 size: 15 residues. The CDR3 loop reads CASSLSGGSNQPQHF. The CDR3 DNA reads as TGTGCCAGCAGCTTATCTGGGGGTAGCAATCAGCCCCAGCATTTT.

This clonotype occurred a few times. The V gene is TRBV3-1, the J gene TRBJ1-5; 7 nucleotides match TRBD1. V lost 8 bases and J lost 7; bases outside the gene matches: 8. The CDR3 is 13 residues long. Germline V CDR1 and CDR2: LGHDT, YNNKEL (reference sequence). CDR3 nucleotides: TGTGCCAGCGGCGCCGACAGGGCCCAGCCCCAGCATTTT. Amino acids: CASGADRAQPQHF.

Concerning this clonotype itself: A much more abundant neighbour one base away suggests this may be a read error. The chain joins TRBV6-2 or TRBV6-3 to TRBJ1-1, with D unclear. The CDR3 totals 13 residues. Germline values: CDR1 MNHEY, CDR2 SVGEGT. CDR3 loop: CASSGGRYTETFF. In DNA, the CDR3 is TGTGCCAGCAGTGGAGGACGGTACACTGAAACTTTCTTT.

The CDR3 nucleotides are TGTGCCAGCAGCCTCGGTTGGTCTCAGCCCCAGCATTTT. Protein: CASSLGWSQPQHF. The rearrangement uses TRBV6-1 and TRBJ1-5; D gene unclear. The germline V gene encodes CDR1 MNHNS and CDR2 SASEGT. This CDR3 has 13 amino acids. Trimming left V 6 bases short and J 6 bases short, with 12 bases between.

Concerning this clonotype: Just one base apart from a much larger clone, this may be a read error. The chain recombines TRBV11-2 with TRBJ2-1; tentative D call: TRBD2 (5 bases). The CDR3 consists of 16 residues. Per germline, CDR1 SGHAT and CDR2 FQNNGV. The CDR3 bases are TGTGCCAGCAGCTTTAGCGTTGGGAGCTCCTACAATGAGCAGTCCTTC. This gives the protein CASSFSVGSSYNEQSF.

The V call is TRBV5-1, the J call TRBJ1-3; D is ambiguous. The CDR3 extends over 13 amino acids. CDR1 and CDR2 (germline): SGHRS, YFSETQ. Between the trimmed V and J ends, which lost 7 bases and 0 bases, there was a span of 8 bases. CDR3 DNA sequence: TGCGCCAGCGGGGATATCTCTGGAAACACCATATATTTT. This sequence encodes CASGDISGNTIYF.

V and J are TRBV29-1 and TRBJ1-1; D unclear. V lost 4 bases, J lost 5 bases, and 17 bases lay in between. The CDR3 loop spans 14 amino acids. The germline V gene encodes CDR1 SQVTM and CDR2 ANQGSEA. CDR3 sequence: CSVALLTDGTEAFF. The CDR3 coding sequence is TGCAGCGTTGCCCTCCTAACGGATGGAACTGAAGCTTTCTTT.

This clonotype was counted at least ten times. The V and J genes are TRBV24-1 and TRBJ2-2; D ambiguous. Trimming took off 3 bases at V and 1 base at J, with 11 bases between the two ends. From germline, CDR1 is KGHDR and CDR2 SFDVKD. The CDR3 spans 16 residues. CDR3 sequence reads: CATSDRRGGNTGELFF. In DNA, the CDR3 is TGTGCCACCAGTGATCGCCGCGGTGGGAACACCGGGGAGCTGTTTTTT.

A few counts support this clonotype. The chain links TRBV20-1 to TRBJ1-1; D is unresolved. Germline V lookup: CDR1 DFQATT, CDR2 SNEGSKA (reference sequence). The CDR3 is 15 amino acids. Deletions cut 2 bases from V and 4 bases from J, with 17 bases between. The CDR3 reads CSARNRRKLGTEAFF. The CDR3 nucleotides are TGCAGTGCTAGAAATAGGCGCAAGCTGGGCACTGAAGCTTTCTTT.

This clonotype was detected a few times. The chain carries TRBV20-1 and TRBJ2-7; 8 bases agree with TRBD2. This CDR3 is built from 13 residues. The V gene end was trimmed by 0 bases and the J gene end by 7 bases; junction bases not matched to a gene: 5. In germline, CDR1 is DFQATT, CDR2 SNEGSKA (reference sequence). The CDR3 bases are TGCAGTGCTAGAGATCGGGGGGGCTTTGAGCAGTACTTC. This sequence encodes CSARDRGGFEQYF.

This clonotype was counted ten times or more. The V call is TRBV12-3 or TRBV12-4, the J call TRBJ2-7; TRBD2 matches 10 bases. The CDR3 is made up of 14 amino acids. With V trimmed by 7 bases and J by 5 bases, 8 bases remained unmatched. In DNA, the CDR3 is TGTGCCAGCACCCATAGCGGGAGGTTCGACGAGCAGTACTTC. Translated: CASTHSGRFDEQYF.

This clonotype was counted ten times or more. This chain joins TRBV7-3 and TRBJ1-2; D gene unclear. This CDR3 spans 11 amino acids. V was shortened by 9 bases and J by 2 bases, with 7 bases between the two germline ends. CDR1 and CDR2 from the germline V gene are SGHTA and FQGTGA. The CDR3 loop reads CARGGNYGYTF. The CDR3 DNA is TGTGCCAGGGGCGGGAACTATGGCTACACCTTC.

This clonotype was detected ten times or more. The chain recombines TRBV20-1 with TRBJ1-6; D is unclear. V was cut by 0 bases and J by 5 bases, with 14 bases left in between. The CDR3 covers 16 residues. Germline-derived CDR1 and CDR2 are DFQATT and SNEGSKA (reference sequence). The CDR3 DNA is TGCAGTGCTAGAGATATGCAGCTTTCGGATAATTCACCCCTCCACTTT. It is translated as CSARDMQLSDNSPLHF.